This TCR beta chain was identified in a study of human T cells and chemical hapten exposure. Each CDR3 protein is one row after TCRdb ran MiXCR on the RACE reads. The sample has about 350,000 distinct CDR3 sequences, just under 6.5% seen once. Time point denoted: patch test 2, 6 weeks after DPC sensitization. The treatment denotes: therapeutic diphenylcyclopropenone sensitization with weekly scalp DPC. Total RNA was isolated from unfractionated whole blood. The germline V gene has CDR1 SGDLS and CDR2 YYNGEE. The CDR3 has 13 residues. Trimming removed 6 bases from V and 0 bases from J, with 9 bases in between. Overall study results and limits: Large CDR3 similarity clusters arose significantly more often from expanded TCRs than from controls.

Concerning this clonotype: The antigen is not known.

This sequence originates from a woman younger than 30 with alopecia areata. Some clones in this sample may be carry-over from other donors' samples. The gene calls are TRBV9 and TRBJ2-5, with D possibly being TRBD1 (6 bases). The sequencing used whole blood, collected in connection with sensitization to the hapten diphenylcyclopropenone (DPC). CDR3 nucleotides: TGTGCCAGCAACCGGGACAACCAAGAGACCCAGTACTTC. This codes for CASNRDNQETQYF.